These 8 T cell receptor beta chains were all obtained from the same sample, sequenced in a study of somatic mutations in cytotoxic T cells in rheumatoid arthritis. The protocol was immunoSEQ multiplex PCR, while the TCRdb copy is restricted to in-frame clones and leaves out a portion. The sample has about 25,000 clones, approximately 73% seen once; the top ten hold roughly a tenth. Specimen: CD8+ T cells sorted from blood. Receptors were obtained from a woman aged 18 to 35 in good health.

Here the CDR3 DNA reads TGTGCCAGCACCCTAGTCACGAACACTGAAGCTTTCTTT. It translates to CASTLVTNTEAFF. J is TRBJ1-1 and V is TRBV28; D remains unclear. Trimming left V 7 bases short and J 1 base short, with 10 bases between. The CDR3 runs to 13 residues. Germline V lookup: CDR1 MDHEN, CDR2 SYDVKM.

CDR3 bases: TGCGCCAGCAGTGAGTCTGCCCCCAGTTATTATAGCAATCAGCCCCAGCATTTT. It yields the protein CASSESAPSYYSNQPQHF. This chain connects TRBV10-1 to TRBJ1-5; D gene unclear. There are 18 residues in the CDR3. Per germline, CDR1 WNHNN and CDR2 SYGVQD (reference sequence). Deletions cut 0 bases from V and 0 bases from J, with 15 bases between.

The J gene is TRBJ2-3, the V gene TRBV9; no firm D call. Germline-derived CDR1 and CDR2 are SGDLS and YYNGEE. The V end was cut by 0 bases, the J end by 6 bases, with 11 bases between. The CDR3 has 14 amino acids. This chain's CDR3 is CASSVDRRVDTQYF. The DNA of the CDR3 is TGTGCCAGCAGCGTAGATCGAAGGGTGGATACGCAGTATTTT.

This clone was observed once. The CDR3 sequence is CASSEAGLAAYEQYF. The CDR3 DNA follows: TGTGCCAGCAGTGAAGCGGGACTAGCGGCCTACGAGCAGTACTTC. The rearrangement joins TRBV6-1 to TRBJ2-7, with 11 positions matching TRBD2. This CDR3 is 15 amino acids long. CDR1 is MNHNS and CDR2 is SASEGT in the germline V gene. The V gene end was trimmed by 0 bases and the J gene end by 2 bases; junction bases not matched to a gene: 0.

This clone was seen more than once but under ten times. The rearrangement uses TRBV4-1 and TRBJ1-1; 7 bases fit TRBD1. The ends lost 0 bases at V and 5 bases at J; junction bases unmatched: 3. Germline V gene data show CDR1 as MGHRA and CDR2 as YSYEKL. This CDR3 comprises 14 residues. The CDR3 coding sequence is TGCGCCAGCAGCCAAGAGGGACAGCGGACTGAAGCTTTCTTT. Translated, it gives CASSQEGQRTEAFF.

This clone was seen once. This chain connects TRBV29-1 to TRBJ2-1, with 8 bases aligning to TRBD2. V was clipped by 1 base and J by 3 bases; unmatched bases: 5. This CDR3 spans 15 amino acids. Germline V gene data show CDR1 as SQVTM and CDR2 as ANQGSEA. As DNA, the CDR3 is TGCAGCGTTGAAGTGTGGACTAGCTTCTACAATGAGCAGTTCTTC. Translation gives CSVEVWTSFYNEQFF.

This clone has only a few counts. This chain uses TRBV27 with TRBJ1-2; D is possibly TRBD1 (6 bases). Germline V gene data show CDR1 as MNHEY and CDR2 as SMNVEV (reference sequence). V was shortened by 6 bases and J by 3 bases, with 14 bases between the two germline ends. The CDR3 runs to 14 residues. In nucleotides, the CDR3 is TGTGCCAGCAGGTTAACAGGGACCCACTATGGCTACACCTTC. It translates to CASRLTGTHYGYTF.

This clone has more than one count but fewer than ten. The chain uses TRBV5-1 and TRBJ2-3; 8 bases are a match to TRBD2. The ends lost 7 bases at V and 2 bases at J; junction bases unmatched: 12. This CDR3 spans 16 amino acids. Germline assignment: CDR1 SGHRS and CDR2 YFSETQ. The CDR3 sequence is CASRDVGGGPTDTQYF. CDR3 nucleotide sequence: TGCGCCAGCCGTGATGTAGGCGGGGGGCCCACAGATACGCAGTATTTT.